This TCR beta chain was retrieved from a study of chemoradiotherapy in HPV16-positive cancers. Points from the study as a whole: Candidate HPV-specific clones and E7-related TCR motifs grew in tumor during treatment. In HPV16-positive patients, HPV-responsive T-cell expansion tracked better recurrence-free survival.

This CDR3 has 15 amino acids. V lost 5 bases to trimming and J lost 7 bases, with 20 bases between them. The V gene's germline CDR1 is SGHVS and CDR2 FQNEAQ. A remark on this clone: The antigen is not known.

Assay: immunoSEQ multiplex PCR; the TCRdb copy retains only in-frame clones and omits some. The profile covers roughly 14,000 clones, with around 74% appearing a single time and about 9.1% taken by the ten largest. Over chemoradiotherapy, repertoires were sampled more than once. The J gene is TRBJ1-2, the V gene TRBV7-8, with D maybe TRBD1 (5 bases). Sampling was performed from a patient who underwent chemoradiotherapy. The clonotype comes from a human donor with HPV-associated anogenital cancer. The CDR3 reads CASSTRDVLLRGYTF. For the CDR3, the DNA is TGTGCCAGCAGCACCCGGGACGTACTTCTTCGTGGCTACACCTTC.